This T cell receptor beta chain came from a study of monozygotic twins with inflammatory bowel disease (dated by TCRdb to between 2019 and 2020). Describing the broader study: In total, roughly 30 monozygotic twin pairs made up the full study: 19 Danish pairs, all IBD-discordant, plus nine German pairs, of which four were IBD-concordant and five were IBD-discordant. The search for disease-associated traits relied mainly on comparing IBD patients with their genetically identical healthy co-twins within discordant pairs. Each individual had, on average, about 151 000 unique TCRalpha sequences and 181 000 unique TCRbeta sequences available for analysis.

The library was produced with 5' RACE. The input for every TCR library was roughly 3,300 ng of total RNA. For each sample, cDNA was synthesized in eight separate reactions using SMARTScribe reverse transcriptase. During cDNA synthesis, template switching was used to introduce unique molecular identifiers that contained a 6-nucleotide sample barcode. Amplification of TCRalpha and TCRbeta cDNA involved two nested PCRs of 16 and 9 cycles, and each PCR was followed by bead purification. Before amplification, the cDNA was treated with uracil DNA-glycosylase and purified using the QIAquick PCR purification kit. The second PCR added Illumina TruSeq-compatible adapters along with sample-specific barcodes. Library quality and concentration were assessed using TapeStation and Qubit, and 5 ng of each library was pooled. Pooled libraries were sequenced on an Illumina HiSeq2500 single-index Rapid Run with 2 x 100 bp reads and custom sequencing primers. Concerning the study's data processing: MiGEC version 1.2.6 was used for UMI-based consensus assembly, which corrected PCR and sequencing errors. V(D)J alignment, clonotype assembly and CDR3 extraction were performed with MiXCR version 2.1.1. Gene usage, clonotype sharing and MAIT/NKT TCR abundance were normalised by analysing the top 1000, 10 000 and 20 000 clonotypes per sample. After downsampling to 27 000 UMIs, diversity was calculated as the inverse Simpson index using the vegan R package. Statistical testing used paired Mann-Whitney U tests on the discordant twin pairs and applied Benjamini-Hochberg correction for multiple testing. With the reads reprocessed by TCRdb, a single entry stands for each CDR3 protein sequence and no DNA is reported. These V and J calls originate from TCRdb's pipeline instead of the authors' own analysis. The table kept for this sample lists around 380,000 distinct CDR3 sequences. The top ten clones comprise around 2.5% of the sample.

The CDR3 spans 15 residues, from the cysteine through the phenylalanine. No DNA appears here. Reading the germline V gene gives CDR1 SGHRS and CDR2 YFSETQ. From each donor, a roughly 2.7 ml peripheral blood sample was collected into PAXgene tubes and kept at -80 degrees C. Total RNA was isolated from whole blood with the PAXgene blood miRNA kit on an automated QIAcube, without T cell sorting. Peripheral blood from monozygotic twin pairs concordant or discordant for inflammatory bowel disease was subjected to deep TCRalpha and TCRbeta repertoire profiling with unique molecular barcoding. For every twin pair, smoking habits were documented, and each individual was categorised as a current, former or never smoker. In the case of this clonotype: The target of this receptor is not known.

What the study reported, not specific to this receptor: Concordant and discordant twins showed no difference in repertoire similarity, possibly because of limited statistical power. The results gave no support for a single strong signal or clonotype linked to IBD. Because patients received different immunosuppressive treatments, the repertoires may have picked up extra background noise and variability between individuals. A decrease in TCRbeta repertoire diversity, as measured by inverse Simpson index, was observed in IBD patients compared with their healthy co-twins. Compared with healthy twins, IBD patients had fewer clonotypes in common with other individuals, a difference most pronounced in patients showing signs of disease activity. The analysis was unable to tell different T cell subtypes apart.

The receptor comes from a human donor with ulcerative colitis or Crohn's disease, or a healthy co-twin of an affected twin (not recorded which). The specimen was blood. This chain joins TRBV5-1 to TRBJ2-7; TCRdb picks TRBD1, but there is no DNA to check that call. CDR3 region: CASSLYPDTTYEQYF.